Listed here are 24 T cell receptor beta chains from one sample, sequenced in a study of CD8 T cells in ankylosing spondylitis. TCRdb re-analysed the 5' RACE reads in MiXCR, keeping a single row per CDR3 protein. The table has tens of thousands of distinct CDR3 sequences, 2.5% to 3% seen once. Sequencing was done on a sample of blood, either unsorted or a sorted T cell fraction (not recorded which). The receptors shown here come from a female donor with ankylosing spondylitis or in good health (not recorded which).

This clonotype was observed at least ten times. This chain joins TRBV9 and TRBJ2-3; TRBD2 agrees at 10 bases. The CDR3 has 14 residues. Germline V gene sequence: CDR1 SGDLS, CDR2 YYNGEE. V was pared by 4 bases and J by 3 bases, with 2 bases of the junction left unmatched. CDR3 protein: CASSTLAGTDTQYF. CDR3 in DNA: TGTGCCAGCAGCACACTAGCGGGGACAGATACGCAGTATTTT.

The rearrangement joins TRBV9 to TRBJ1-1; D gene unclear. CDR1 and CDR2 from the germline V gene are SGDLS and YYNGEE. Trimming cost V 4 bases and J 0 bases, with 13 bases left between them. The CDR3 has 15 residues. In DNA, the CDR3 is TGTGCCAGCAGCCCGAGAGGAAGTTTGAACACTGAAGCTTTCTTT. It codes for CASSPRGSLNTEAFF.

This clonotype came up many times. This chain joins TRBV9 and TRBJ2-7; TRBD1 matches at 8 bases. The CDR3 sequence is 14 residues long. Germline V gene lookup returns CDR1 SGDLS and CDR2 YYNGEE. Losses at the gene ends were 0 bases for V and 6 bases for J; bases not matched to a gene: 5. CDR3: CASSVGQGNREQYF. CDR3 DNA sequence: TGTGCCAGCAGCGTAGGACAGGGGAATCGCGAGCAGTACTTC.

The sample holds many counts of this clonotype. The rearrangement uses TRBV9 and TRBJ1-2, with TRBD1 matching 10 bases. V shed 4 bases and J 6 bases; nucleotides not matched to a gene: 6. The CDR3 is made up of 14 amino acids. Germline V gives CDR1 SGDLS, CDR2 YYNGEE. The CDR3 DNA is TGTGCCAGCAGCCCTGGACAGGGGGAGGATGGCTACACCTTC. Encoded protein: CASSPGQGEDGYTF.

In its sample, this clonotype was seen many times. The CDR3 DNA follows: TGTGCCAGCAGCCCCACGGGGAGAGGGAACACTGAAGCTTTCTTT. Translation: CASSPTGRGNTEAFF. The chain recombines TRBV9 with TRBJ1-1; D call uncertain. The CDR3 has 15 residues. The germline gives CDR1 SGDLS, CDR2 YYNGEE. V was clipped by 4 bases and J by 1 base, with 14 bases between them.

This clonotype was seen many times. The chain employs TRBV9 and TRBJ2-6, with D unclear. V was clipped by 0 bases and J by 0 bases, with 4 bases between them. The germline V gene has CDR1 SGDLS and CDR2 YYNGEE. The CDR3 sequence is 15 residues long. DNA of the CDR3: TGTGCCAGCAGCGTAGGGGTCTCTGGGGCCAACGTCCTGACTTTC. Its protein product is CASSVGVSGANVLTF.

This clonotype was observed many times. CDR3 in amino acids: CASSVGSGSDEQFF. CDR3 nucleotide sequence: TGTGCCAGCAGCGTAGGTAGTGGGAGCGATGAGCAGTTCTTC. The chain links TRBV9 to TRBJ2-1; the D gene is possibly TRBD2 (5 bases). Germline values: CDR1 SGDLS, CDR2 YYNGEE. V was cut by 0 bases and J by 8 bases, with 12 bases left in between. The CDR3 is 14 amino acids.

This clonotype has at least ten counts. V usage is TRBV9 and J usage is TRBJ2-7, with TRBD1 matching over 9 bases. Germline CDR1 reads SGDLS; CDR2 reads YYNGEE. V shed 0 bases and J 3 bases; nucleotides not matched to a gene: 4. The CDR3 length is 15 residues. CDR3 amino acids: CASSVDLGQGYEQYF. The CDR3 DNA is TGTGCCAGCAGCGTAGACTTGGGACAGGGCTACGAGCAGTACTTC.

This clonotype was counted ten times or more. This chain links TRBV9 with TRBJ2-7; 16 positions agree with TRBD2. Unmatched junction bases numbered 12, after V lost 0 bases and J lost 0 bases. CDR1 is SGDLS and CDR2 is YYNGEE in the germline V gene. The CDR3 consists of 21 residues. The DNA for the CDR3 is TGTGCCAGCAGCGTAGCGGGAAGACCCGGGACTAGCGGGAGGGACTCCTACGAGCAGTACTTC. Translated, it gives CASSVAGRPGTSGRDSYEQYF. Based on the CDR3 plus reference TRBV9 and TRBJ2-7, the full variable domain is DSGVTQTPKHLITATGQRVTLRCSPRSGDLSVYWYQQSLDQGLQFLIQYYNGEERAKGNILERFSAQQFPDLHSELNLSSLELGDSALYFCASSVAGRPGTSGRDSYEQYFGPGTRLTVT.

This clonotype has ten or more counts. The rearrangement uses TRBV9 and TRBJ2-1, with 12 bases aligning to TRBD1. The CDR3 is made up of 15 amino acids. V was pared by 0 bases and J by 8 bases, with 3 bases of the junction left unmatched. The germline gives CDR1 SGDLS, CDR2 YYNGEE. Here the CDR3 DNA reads TGTGCCAGCAGCGTAGGGGACAGGGGGCAGGATGAGCAGTTCTTC. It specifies CASSVGDRGQDEQFF. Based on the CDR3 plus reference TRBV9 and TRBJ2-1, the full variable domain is DSGVTQTPKHLITATGQRVTLRCSPRSGDLSVYWYQQSLDQGLQFLIQYYNGEERAKGNILERFSAQQFPDLHSELNLSSLELGDSALYFCASSVGDRGQDEQFFGPGTRLTVL.

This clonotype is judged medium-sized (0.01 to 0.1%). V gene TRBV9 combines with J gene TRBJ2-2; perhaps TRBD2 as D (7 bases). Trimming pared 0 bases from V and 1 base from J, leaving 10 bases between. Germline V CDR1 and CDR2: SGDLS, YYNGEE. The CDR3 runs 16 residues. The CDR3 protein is CASSVGGGVNTGELFF. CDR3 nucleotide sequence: TGTGCCAGCAGCGTAGGAGGGGGGGTGAACACCGGGGAGCTGTTTTTT.

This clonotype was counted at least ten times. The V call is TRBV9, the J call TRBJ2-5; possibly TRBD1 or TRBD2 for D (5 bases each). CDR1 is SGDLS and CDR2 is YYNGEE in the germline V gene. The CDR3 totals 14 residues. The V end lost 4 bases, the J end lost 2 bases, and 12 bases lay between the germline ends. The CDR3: CASSSGTQQETQYF. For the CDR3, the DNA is TGTGCCAGCAGCTCCGGGACGCAGCAAGAGACCCAGTACTTC.

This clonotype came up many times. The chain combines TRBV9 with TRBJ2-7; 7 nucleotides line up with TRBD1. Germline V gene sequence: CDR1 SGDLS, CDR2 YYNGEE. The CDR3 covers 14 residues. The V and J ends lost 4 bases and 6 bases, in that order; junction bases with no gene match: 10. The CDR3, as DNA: TGTGCCAGCAGCCCCCGACAGGGAATAGGCGAGCAGTACTTC. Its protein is CASSPRQGIGEQYF.

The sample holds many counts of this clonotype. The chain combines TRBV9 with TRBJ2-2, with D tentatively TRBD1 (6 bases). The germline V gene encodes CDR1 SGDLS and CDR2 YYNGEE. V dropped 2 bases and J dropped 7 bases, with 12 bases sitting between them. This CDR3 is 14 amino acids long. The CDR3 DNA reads TGTGCCAGCAGCGTTTCTCAGGGGTTCGGGGAGCTGTTTTTT. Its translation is CASSVSQGFGELFF.

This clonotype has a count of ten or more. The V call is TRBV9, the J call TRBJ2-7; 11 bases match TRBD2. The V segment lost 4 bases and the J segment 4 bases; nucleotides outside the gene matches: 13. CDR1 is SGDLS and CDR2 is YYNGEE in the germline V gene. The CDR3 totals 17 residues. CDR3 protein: CASSPRLAGNTLYEQYF. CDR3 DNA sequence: TGTGCCAGCAGCCCGCGACTAGCGGGAAATACATTGTACGAGCAGTACTTC.

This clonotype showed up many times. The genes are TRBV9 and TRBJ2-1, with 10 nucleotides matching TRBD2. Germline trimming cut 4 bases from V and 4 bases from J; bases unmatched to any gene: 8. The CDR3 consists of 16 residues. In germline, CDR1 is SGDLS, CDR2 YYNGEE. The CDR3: CASSTSGTSAYNEQFF. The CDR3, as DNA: TGTGCCAGCAGCACTTCCGGGACTAGCGCGTACAATGAGCAGTTCTTC.

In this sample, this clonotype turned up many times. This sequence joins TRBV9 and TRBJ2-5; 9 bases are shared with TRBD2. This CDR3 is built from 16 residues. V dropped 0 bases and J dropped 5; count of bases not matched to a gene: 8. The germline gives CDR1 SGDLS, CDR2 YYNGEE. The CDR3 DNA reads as TGTGCCAGCAGCGTAGCCGGCGGGGGGGCCTATGAGACCCAGTACTTC. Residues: CASSVAGGGAYETQYF. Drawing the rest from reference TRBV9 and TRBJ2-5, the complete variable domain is DSGVTQTPKHLITATGQRVTLRCSPRSGDLSVYWYQQSLDQGLQFLIQYYNGEERAKGNILERFSAQQFPDLHSELNLSSLELGDSALYFCASSVAGGGAYETQYFGPGTRLLVL.

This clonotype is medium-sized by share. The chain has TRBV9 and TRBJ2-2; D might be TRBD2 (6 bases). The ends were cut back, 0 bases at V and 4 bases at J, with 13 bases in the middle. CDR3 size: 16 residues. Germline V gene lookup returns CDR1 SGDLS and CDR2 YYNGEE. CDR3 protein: CASSVAGDRSTGELFF. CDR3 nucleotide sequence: TGTGCCAGCAGCGTAGCGGGAGACCGGAGCACCGGGGAGCTGTTTTTT. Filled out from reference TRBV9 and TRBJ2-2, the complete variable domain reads DSGVTQTPKHLITATGQRVTLRCSPRSGDLSVYWYQQSLDQGLQFLIQYYNGEERAKGNILERFSAQQFPDLHSELNLSSLELGDSALYFCASSVAGDRSTGELFFGEGSRLTVL.

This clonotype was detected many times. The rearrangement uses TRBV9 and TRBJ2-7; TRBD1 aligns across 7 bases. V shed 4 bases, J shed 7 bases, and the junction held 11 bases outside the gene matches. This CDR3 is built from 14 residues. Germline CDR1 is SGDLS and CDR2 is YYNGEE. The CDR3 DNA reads TGTGCCAGCAGCTCCGGACAGGATCTCCTAGAGCAGTACTTC. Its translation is CASSSGQDLLEQYF.

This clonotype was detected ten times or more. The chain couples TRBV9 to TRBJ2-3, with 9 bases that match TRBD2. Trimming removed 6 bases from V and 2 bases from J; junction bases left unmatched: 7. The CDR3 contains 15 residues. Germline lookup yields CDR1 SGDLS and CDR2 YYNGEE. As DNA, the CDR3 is TGTGCCAGCAACCGAGCGGGGGGATACACAGATACGCAGTATTTT. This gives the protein CASNRAGGYTDTQYF.

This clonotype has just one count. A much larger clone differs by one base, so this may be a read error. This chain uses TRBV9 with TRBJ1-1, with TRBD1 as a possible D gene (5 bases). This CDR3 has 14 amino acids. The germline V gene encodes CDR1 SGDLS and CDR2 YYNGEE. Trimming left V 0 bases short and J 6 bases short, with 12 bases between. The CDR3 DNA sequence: TGTGCCAGCAGCGTAGGGACATGGGGAGCTGAAGCTTTCTTT. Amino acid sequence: CASSVGTWGAEAFF.

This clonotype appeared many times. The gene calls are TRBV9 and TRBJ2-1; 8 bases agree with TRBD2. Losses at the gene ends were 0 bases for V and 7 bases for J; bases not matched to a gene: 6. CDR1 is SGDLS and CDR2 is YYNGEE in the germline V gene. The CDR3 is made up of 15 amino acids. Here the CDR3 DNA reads TGTGCCAGCAGCGTAGTCCCGACTAGCGCAAATGAGCAGTTCTTC. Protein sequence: CASSVVPTSANEQFF. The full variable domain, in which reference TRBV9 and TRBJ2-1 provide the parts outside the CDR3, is DSGVTQTPKHLITATGQRVTLRCSPRSGDLSVYWYQQSLDQGLQFLIQYYNGEERAKGNILERFSAQQFPDLHSELNLSSLELGDSALYFCASSVVPTSANEQFFGPGTRLTVL.

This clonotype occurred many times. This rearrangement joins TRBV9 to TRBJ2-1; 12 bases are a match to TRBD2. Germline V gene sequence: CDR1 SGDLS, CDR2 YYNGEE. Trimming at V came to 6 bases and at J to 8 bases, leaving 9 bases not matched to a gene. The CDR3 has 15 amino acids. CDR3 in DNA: TGTGCCAGCACTAGCGGGACTAGCGGGCCCTATGAGCAGTTCTTC. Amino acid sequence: CASTSGTSGPYEQFF.

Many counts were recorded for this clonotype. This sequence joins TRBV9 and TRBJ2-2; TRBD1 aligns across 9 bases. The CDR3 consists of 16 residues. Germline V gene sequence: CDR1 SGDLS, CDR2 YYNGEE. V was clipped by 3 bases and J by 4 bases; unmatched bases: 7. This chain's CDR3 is CASSDPDRGITGELFF. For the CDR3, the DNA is TGTGCCAGCAGCGACCCGGACAGGGGAATCACCGGGGAGCTGTTTTTT.